Sequencing of this TCR beta chain was carried out in a study of tumor-infiltrating lymphocytes in primary liver carcinoma. Germline assignment: CDR1 SGHAT and CDR2 FQNNGV. The CDR3 consists of 15 residues. RNA was extracted from whole blood without cell sorting, alongside germline DNA. Notes on this clonotype: An end of the junction does not agree with germline; a read error may underlie this.

Constant-region priming of around 490 ng total RNA yielded TCR beta cDNA. Three-round nested multiplex PCR performed with slightly modified ARM-PCR produced the TCR beta libraries. The study ran its first two PCR rounds for roughly 9 cycles each, using TRBV1-TRBV30 forward primers and a C-beta reverse primer. TCRdb reprocessed the multiplex PCR reads via MiXCR and lists one record per CDR3 protein. Seen here are 310,000 or so distinct CDR3 sequences, approximately 64% observed once, and the top ten hold approximately 5.9%. The specimen was peripheral blood. This TCR derives from a man aged 35-49 years with primary liver carcinoma and hepatitis B virus infection. The chain has TRBV11-2 and TRBJ2-2; D remains unclear. The CDR3 is CASRFHRMGTGELFF. The CDR3 coding sequence is TGTGCCAGCAGATTTCACCGGATGGGCACCGGAGAGCTGTTTTTT.